This T cell receptor (beta chain) is drawn from a study of long-term antiretroviral therapy in people with HIV. Runs used v3.0 of the immunoSEQ assay and were done at survey level. Assay: immunoSEQ multiplex PCR; the TCRdb copy retains only in-frame clones and omits some. The repertoire includes under 50,000 clones, roughly 93% of them detected once, and around 2.1% sits in the top ten. A single count supports this clone. The cryopreserved samples used held 1-10 million PBMC prior to extraction of DNA. This sequence was found in a man in his thirties or forties with HIV. Sequenced here: unsorted PBMCs, sampled roughly 9.5 years after starting antiretroviral therapy.

DNA of the CDR3: TGTGCCAGTAGTCCAGGACAGGCCTACGAGCAGTACTTC. This translates into CASSPGQAYEQYF. V is TRBV19 and J is TRBJ2-7, with 7 bases fitting TRBD1. The ends lost 5 bases at V and 2 bases at J; junction bases unmatched: 3. Germline V gene sequence: CDR1 LNHDA, CDR2 SQIVND (reference sequence). This CDR3 comprises 13 residues.